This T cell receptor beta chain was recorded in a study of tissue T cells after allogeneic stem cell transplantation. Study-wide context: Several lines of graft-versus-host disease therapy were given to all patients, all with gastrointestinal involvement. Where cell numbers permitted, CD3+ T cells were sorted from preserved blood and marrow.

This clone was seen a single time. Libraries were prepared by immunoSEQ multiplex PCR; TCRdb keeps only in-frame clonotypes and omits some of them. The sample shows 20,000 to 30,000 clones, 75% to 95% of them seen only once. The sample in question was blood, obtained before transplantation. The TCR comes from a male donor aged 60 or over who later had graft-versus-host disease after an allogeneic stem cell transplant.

CDR3 DNA: TGTGCCAGTAGCCCCGACAGGATTAATGAAAAACTGTTTTTT. Protein product: CASSPDRINEKLFF. The chain joins TRBV19 to TRBJ1-4, with D possibly matching TRBD1 (6 bases). Germline values: CDR1 LNHDA, CDR2 SQIVND (reference sequence). Deletions cut 6 bases from V and 4 bases from J, with 12 bases between. The CDR3 has 14 residues.